The rows below give T cell receptor beta chains drawn from one sample of a study of OX40 agonist ivuxolimab in advanced cancers. The assay was immunoSEQ multiplex PCR, and TCRdb's table has in-frame clones only and misses some. The sample has 65,000 to 80,000 clones, approximately 80% seen once. The specimen was CD4+ or CD8+ T cells sorted from blood, collected in a trial of the OX40 agonist ivuxolimab. The receptors shown here come from an adult with an advanced solid tumor such as melanoma, head and neck, liver or kidney cancer. The CDR3 runs from the conserved cysteine through the conserved F or W. The order of the fields is CDR3 length, clone size, J gene, V gene, D gene, CDR3 protein, CDR3 DNA. D genes are given only for firm matches. Not every row has a clone size; where given, it reads once, few, many or a size class.

>14|NA|TRBJ2-6|TRBV30|NA
CASGHRSGANVLTF
TGTGCCTCGGGACACCGCTCTGGGGCCAACGTCCTGACTTTC
>15|NA|TRBJ1-5|TRBV28|NA
CASSSPRASNQPQHF
TGTGCCAGCAGTTCCCCCAGGGCTAGCAATCAGCCCCAGCATTTT
>15|NA|TRBJ2-1|TRBV29-1|TRBD2
CSVKGLADSYNEQFF
TGCAGCGTCAAGGGACTAGCGGACTCCTACAATGAGCAGTTCTTC
>15|NA|TRBJ1-1|TRBV5-1|NA
CASSLAGGVNTEAFF
TGCGCCAGCAGCTTGGCCGGAGGGGTAAACACTGAAGCTTTCTTT
>13|NA|TRBJ1-1|TRBV19|NA
CATKMGLRFGAFF
TGTGCCACCAAAATGGGCCTTAGGTTCGGAGCTTTCTTT
>15|once|TRBJ2-1|TRBV5-1|TRBD2
CASSLSGTSGNEQFF
TGCGCCAGCAGCTTGAGTGGGACTAGCGGCAATGAGCAGTTCTTC
>13|NA|TRBJ2-5|TRBV6-1|NA
CASTVPWGETQYF
TGTGCCAGCACTGTCCCGTGGGGAGAGACCCAGTACTTC
>16|NA|TRBJ2-7|TRBV19|TRBD2
CASSIPGLAGRYEQYF
TGTGCCAGTAGTATCCCAGGACTAGCGGGAAGGTACGAGCAGTACTTC
>18|NA|TRBJ2-3|TRBV4-3|NA
CASSQDPLGEVSTDTQYF
TGCGCCAGCAGCCAAGATCCCCTAGGAGAGGTCAGCACAGATACGCAGTATTTT
>14|NA|TRBJ1-3|TRBV18|TRBD1
CASSRTGSGNTIYF
TGTGCCAGCTCAAGGACAGGCTCTGGAAACACCATATATTTT
>19|NA|TRBJ1-1|TRBV7-8|NA
CASSLVFAVGTSMNTEAFF
TGTGCCAGCAGCTTAGTTTTTGCTGTCGGGACGAGCATGAACACTGAAGCTTTCTTT
>14|NA|TRBJ1-3|TRBV6-5|NA
CASSYSGAGNTIYF
TGTGCCAGCAGTTACAGTGGGGCTGGAAACACCATATATTTT
>14|NA|TRBJ2-1|TRBV7-2|NA
CASSPNGHSNEQFF
TGTGCCAGCAGCCCGAACGGACACAGCAATGAGCAGTTCTTC
>15|NA|TRBJ2-2|TRBV9|TRBD2
CASSPREREPGELFF
TGTGCCAGCAGCCCTCGTGAGCGGGAGCCCGGGGAGCTGTTTTTT
>17|few|TRBJ1-2|TRBV7-2|NA
CASSWSGTDAPTGGYTF
TGTGCCAGCAGCTGGTCCGGGACGGACGCCCCGACGGGTGGCTACACCTTC
>14|NA|TRBJ2-7|TRBV30|TRBD1
CAWTPGTGAYEQYF
TGTGCCTGGACTCCCGGGACAGGGGCCTACGAGCAGTACTTC
>14|NA|TRBJ2-2|TRBV19|NA
CASRTDWGTGELFF
TGTGCCAGTAGGACGGACTGGGGGACCGGGGAGCTGTTTTTT
>13|NA|TRBJ1-6|TRBV10-3|NA
CAIRGLINSPLHF
TGTGCCATCAGAGGACTGATTAATTCACCCCTCCACTTT
>11|NA|TRBJ1-1|TRBV6-5|NA
CASLQGLEAFF
TGTGCCAGCCTCCAGGGGCTAGAAGCTTTCTTT
>15|NA|TRBJ2-3|TRBV6-1|NA
CASRTTGLTRDTQYF
TGTGCCAGCAGGACGACTGGACTTACGAGGGATACGCAGTATTTT
>16|NA|TRBJ2-1|TRBV19|NA
CASTLLGDGAQNEQFF
TGTGCCAGTACCCTCCTCGGGGATGGGGCACAGAATGAGCAGTTCTTC
>14|NA|TRBJ1-6|TRBV7-9|NA
CASSLAAWRSPLHF
TGTGCCAGCAGCTTAGCCGCCTGGCGTTCACCCCTCCACTTT
>14|NA|TRBJ2-5|TRBV7-2|NA
CASSLGPGGETQYF
TGTGCCAGCAGCTTAGGTCCGGGCGGGGAGACCCAGTACTTC
>15|NA|TRBJ2-7|TRBV6-4|NA
CASSEESGWAYEQYF
TGTGCCAGCAGTGAAGAGTCGGGGTGGGCATACGAGCAGTACTTC
>14|NA|TRBJ1-2|TRBV28|TRBD1
CASRPRGLNYGYTF
TGTGCCAGCAGACCCAGGGGGCTTAACTATGGCTACACCTTC
>19|NA|TRBJ2-2|TRBV7-3|TRBD2
CASSLTPGLAGESTGELFF
TGTGCCAGCAGCTTAACCCCGGGACTAGCGGGAGAGAGTACCGGGGAGCTGTTTTTT
>17|NA|TRBJ1-3|TRBV4-2|NA
CASSQDQGLISGNTIYF
TGTGCCAGCAGCCAAGATCAGGGCCTCATCTCTGGAAACACCATATATTTT